The 26 T cell receptor beta chains presented below share a single source sample, sequenced in a study of shared clonotypes between healthy human individuals. The repertoire was sequenced with immunoSEQ multiplex PCR; TCRdb's copy has only in-frame clones and lacks some. The data show over a million clones, roughly 96% seen once. The sequenced material came from naive CD4+ T cells sorted from blood. Subset noted: CD45RA+ positively selected. The receptors come from a man aged 25-45 years in good health.

The V call is TRBV30, the J call TRBJ1-5; no definite D call. Per the germline V gene, CDR1 is GTSNPN and CDR2 is SVGIG (reference sequence). The V and J ends lost 3 bases and 5 bases respectively, with 14 bases between them. This CDR3 spans 14 amino acids. The CDR3 DNA reads TGTGCCTGGAGCCCCCTAGGCAGCTATCAGCCCCAGCATTTT. It is translated as CAWSPLGSYQPQHF.

The CDR3 DNA sequence: TGTGCCAGCAGCCAAGAGGAAGGGTTAGCGTACGAGCAGTACTTC. It yields the protein CASSQEEGLAYEQYF. V usage is TRBV4-2 and J usage is TRBJ2-7; the D gene is possibly TRBD2 (5 bases). Between the trimmed V and J ends, which lost 0 bases and 4 bases, there was a span of 13 bases. In germline, CDR1 is LGHNA, CDR2 YNFKEQ. This CDR3 spans 15 amino acids.

The chain uses TRBV12-5 and TRBJ2-2; 7 bases agree with TRBD1. CDR1 and CDR2 (germline): LGHNT, FRNRAP. The CDR3 extends over 17 amino acids. J gave up 1 base and V 9 bases, and 14 bases lay outside the gene matches. CDR3 sequence: CASGKGASAGNTGELFF. DNA of the CDR3: TGTGCTAGCGGTAAGGGGGCTTCGGCAGGGAACACCGGGGAGCTGTTTTTT.

In nucleotides, the CDR3 is TGTGCCAGCAGCTTAGCCGACAGGGGGATAAGCTCTGGGGCCAACGTCCTGACTTTC. Amino acids: CASSLADRGISSGANVLTF. This chain links TRBV7-6 with TRBJ2-6; TRBD1 agrees at 9 bases. With V trimmed by 0 bases and J by 0 bases, 6 bases remained unmatched. The CDR3 is 19 amino acids. Germline V gene lookup returns CDR1 SGHVS and CDR2 FNYEAQ.

This sequence joins TRBV28 and TRBJ1-3, with D unclear. This CDR3 spans 11 amino acids. Trimming stripped 2 bases from V and 12 bases from J, with 8 bases between. Per the germline V gene, CDR1 is MDHEN and CDR2 is SYDVKM. CDR3 nucleotides: TGTGCCAGCAGTTTAACTAGGGACATATATTTT. Translating gives CASSLTRDIYF.

The V gene is TRBV2, the J gene TRBJ2-7; D unresolved. CDR3 length equals 10 residues. Trimming removed 6 bases at V and 7 bases at J, with 7 bases between. The germline gives CDR1 SNHLY, CDR2 FYNNEI. The CDR3, as DNA: TGTGCCAGCAGGGTGAAGGAGCAGTACTTC. This sequence encodes CASRVKEQYF.

The rearrangement links TRBV5-1 to TRBJ2-7; 9 bases are a match to TRBD2. This CDR3 contains 20 residues. Trimming took 1 base from V and 3 from J; bases not matched to a gene: 20. Germline CDR1 reads SGHRS; CDR2 reads YFSETQ. The CDR3 nucleotides are TGCGCCAGCAGCTTGACCATGCGACTAGCGGCGATGGATTGGAACTACGAGCAGTACTTC. Translated: CASSLTMRLAAMDWNYEQYF.

The chain has TRBV30 and TRBJ2-2; D tentatively fits TRBD1 or TRBD2 (5 bases each). Germline-derived CDR1 and CDR2 are GTSNPN and SVGIG (reference sequence). V was pared by 4 bases and J by 5 bases, with 17 bases between. The CDR3 spans 15 residues. The CDR3 is CAWNTQPRGTGELFF. The CDR3 DNA reads TGTGCCTGGAACACCCAGCCGAGGGGTACCGGGGAGCTGTTTTTT.

This chain uses TRBV9 with TRBJ1-5; 8 nucleotides line up with TRBD1. The CDR3 loop spans 15 amino acids. CDR1 is SGDLS and CDR2 is YYNGEE in the germline V gene. V was pared by 3 bases and J by 0 bases, with 2 bases of the junction left unmatched. CDR3 in amino acids: CASSATGDSNQPQHF. The CDR3 DNA follows: TGTGCCAGCAGCGCGACAGGGGATAGCAATCAGCCCCAGCATTTT.

V is TRBV2 and J is TRBJ2-7; unclear D gene. CDR1 and CDR2 from the germline V gene are SNHLY and FYNNEI. This CDR3 has 13 residues. Trimming shortened V by 7 bases and J by 2 bases, and 12 bases separated the two germline ends. CDR3 residues: CASIGRKAYEQYF. CDR3 coding DNA: TGTGCCAGCATCGGACGCAAAGCCTACGAGCAGTACTTC.

V gene TRBV10-3 combines with J gene TRBJ2-7; TRBD2 agrees at 7 bases. Unmatched junction bases numbered 13, after V lost 5 bases and J lost 12 bases. The CDR3 totals 13 residues. In germline, CDR1 is ENHRY, CDR2 SYGVKD. The CDR3 region has the DNA TGTGCCATCAGTATTGGGACTATCGGGCTGATGTACTTC. Protein product: CAISIGTIGLMYF.

V and J are TRBV5-1 and TRBJ2-1, with D maybe TRBD2 (5 bases). Germline CDR1 reads SGHRS; CDR2 reads YFSETQ. The CDR3 has 15 amino acids. The V gene lost 4 bases and the J gene lost 4 bases, with 15 bases spanning the gap. CDR3: CASSLRSGEYNEQFF. The CDR3, as DNA: TGCGCCAGCAGCCTGAGGAGCGGAGAGTACAATGAGCAGTTCTTC.

The CDR3, as DNA: TGTGCCAGCAGTGACAGGGTCTATGGCTACACCTTC. It specifies CASSDRVYGYTF. The chain has TRBV6-1 and TRBJ1-2, with D maybe TRBD1 (5 bases). The germline CDR1 and CDR2 sequences are MNHNS and SASEGT. The CDR3 loop spans 12 amino acids. V gave up 3 bases and J gave up 4 bases, with 6 bases separating them.

V usage is TRBV29-1 and J usage is TRBJ2-7; tentatively, D is TRBD2 (6 bases). This CDR3 contains 15 residues. Germline lookup yields CDR1 SQVTM and CDR2 ANQGSEA. Trimming removed 6 bases at V and 0 bases at J, with 18 bases between. CDR3 nucleotides: TGCAGCGTAGTTTACCGGAGGGCGTACTCCTACGAGCAGTACTTC. This codes for CSVVYRRAYSYEQYF.

V gene TRBV10-2 combines with J gene TRBJ1-3; the D is unclear. V lost 7 bases and J 4 bases, leaving 14 bases between the germline ends. The CDR3 covers 14 residues. Germline CDR1 WSHSY, CDR2 SAAADI. CDR3 in DNA: TGCGCCAGCATGGAACTAGGGTTGGGAAACACCATATATTTT. Protein sequence: CASMELGLGNTIYF.

The V and J genes are TRBV19 and TRBJ2-7, with a tentative D call TRBD2 (6 bases). The CDR3 spans 15 residues. CDR1 and CDR2 from the germline V gene are LNHDA and SQIVND (reference sequence). V gave up 4 bases and J gave up 8 bases, with 21 bases separating them. The CDR3 reads CASSTGPGTVKKQYF. Here the CDR3 DNA reads TGTGCCAGTAGTACTGGCCCCGGGACTGTTAAGAAGCAGTACTTC.

This clone was counted once. The chain links TRBV5-1 to TRBJ1-1, with D unresolved. The V gene's germline CDR1 is SGHRS and CDR2 YFSETQ. This CDR3 is built from 15 residues. With 0 bases removed from V and 4 bases from J, the gap between germline ends came to 13 bases. The CDR3 bases are TGCGCCAGCAGCTTGGTCCCGGAGTCAGGCACTGAAGCTTTCTTT. As protein: CASSLVPESGTEAFF.

This clone occurred once. This chain joins TRBV6-1 and TRBJ2-1, with D perhaps TRBD1 or TRBD2 (5 bases each). CDR3 length: 15 amino acids. Germline CDR1 and CDR2: MNHNS and SASEGT. Trimming pared 2 bases from V and 2 bases from J, leaving 10 bases between. The CDR3 nucleotides are TGTGCCAGCAGTGAAAAGGGACCGACCTACAATGAGCAGTTCTTC. Its translation is CASSEKGPTYNEQFF.

The V and J genes are TRBV5-1 and TRBJ1-2; unclear D gene. Between the trimmed V and J ends, which lost 0 bases and 4 bases, there was a span of 10 bases. This CDR3 contains 14 residues. The germline gives CDR1 SGHRS, CDR2 YFSETQ. In DNA form, the CDR3 reads TGCGCCAGCAGCTTGGCCGGCGGTACCTATGGCTACACCTTC. Its protein product is CASSLAGGTYGYTF.

The chain combines TRBV5-5 with TRBJ1-4; 8 bases align to TRBD1. The CDR3 has 15 residues. From germline, CDR1 is SGHKS and CDR2 YYEKEE (reference sequence). The V gene end was trimmed by 0 bases and the J gene end by 7 bases; junction bases not matched to a gene: 5. The CDR3 loop is CASSLVPGGVEKLFF. The CDR3 DNA follows: TGTGCCAGCAGCTTGGTTCCAGGGGGCGTTGAAAAACTGTTTTTT.

J is TRBJ1-1 and V is TRBV28; D is undetermined. From germline, CDR1 is MDHEN and CDR2 SYDVKM. Trimming pared 4 bases from V and 1 base from J, leaving 16 bases between. The CDR3 runs to 16 residues. CDR3 in amino acids: CASSSLLYRKNTEAFF. The CDR3 DNA follows: TGTGCCAGCAGTTCCTTGTTATACAGAAAGAACACTGAAGCTTTCTTT.

This chain uses TRBV5-1 with TRBJ2-7; 10 bases map to TRBD2. This CDR3 has 15 residues. V lost 2 bases and J lost 4; bases outside the gene matches: 6. Germline CDR1 is SGHRS and CDR2 is YFSETQ. This chain's CDR3 is CASSFGLADNYEQYF. In DNA, the CDR3 is TGCGCCAGCAGCTTTGGACTAGCGGATAATTACGAGCAGTACTTC.

As DNA, the CDR3 is TGTGCCAGCAGCTTGGCGAGGAGCTCCTACAATGAGCAGTTCTTC. Translated: CASSLARSSYNEQFF. The chain has TRBV5-6 and TRBJ2-1, with D hard to call. From germline, CDR1 is SGHDT and CDR2 YYEEEE. The CDR3 has 15 residues. Trimming removed 0 bases at V and 0 bases at J, with 7 bases between.

CDR3 nucleotides: TGTGCCAGCAGCGTAGGTGCGGGAGGGCCGGGTGGAAATGAGCAGTTCTTC. It translates to CASSVGAGGPGGNEQFF. The J gene is TRBJ2-1, the V gene TRBV9, with 9 bases matching TRBD2. The CDR3 loop spans 17 amino acids. The J segment lost 7 bases and the V segment lost 0 bases, leaving 11 bases of the junction unmatched. Germline CDR1 and CDR2: SGDLS and YYNGEE. Filled out from reference TRBV9 and TRBJ2-1, the complete variable domain reads DSGVTQTPKHLITATGQRVTLRCSPRSGDLSVYWYQQSLDQGLQFLIQYYNGEERAKGNILERFSAQQFPDLHSELNLSSLELGDSALYFCASSVGAGGPGGNEQFFGPGTRLTVL.

The gene calls are TRBV9 and TRBJ1-1; D possibly corresponds to TRBD1 (5 bases). CDR1 and CDR2 from the germline V gene are SGDLS and YYNGEE. The CDR3 runs 16 residues. V was shortened by 4 bases and J by 10 bases, with 26 bases between the two germline ends. The CDR3 DNA reads as TGTGCCAGCAGCCCCAATCCGGGCAGGGCTCGGGTGGGAGCTTTCTTT. Its protein product is CASSPNPGRARVGAFF.

The chain couples TRBV9 to TRBJ1-1, with TRBD1 matching 10 bases. The CDR3 consists of 14 residues. Unmatched junction bases numbered 6, after V lost 3 bases and J lost 7 bases. Germline assignment: CDR1 SGDLS and CDR2 YYNGEE. The CDR3 spells CASSGQGAGNEAFF. In DNA, the CDR3 is TGTGCCAGCAGCGGACAGGGGGCGGGAAATGAAGCTTTCTTT. Filled out from reference TRBV9 and TRBJ1-1, the complete variable domain reads DSGVTQTPKHLITATGQRVTLRCSPRSGDLSVYWYQQSLDQGLQFLIQYYNGEERAKGNILERFSAQQFPDLHSELNLSSLELGDSALYFCASSGQGAGNEAFFGQGTRLTVV.